This is a list of T cell receptor beta chains from one sample in a study of post-analysis software for immune sequencing data. TCRdb re-derived calls from the PCR reads in MiXCR, one entry per CDR3 protein. The sample lists approximately 770,000 distinct CDR3 sequences; around 42% were seen once. Sequenced input: blood. These TCRs come from a girl under 18 with multiple sclerosis. CDR3s include the opening cysteine and the closing phenylalanine or tryptophan. D genes are given only for firm matches. Clone size is shown for a subset of rows, as once, few, many or a class of expanded clone.

V	J	size	D	CDR3	DNA
TRBV7-9	TRBJ1-2	-	-	CASSLMTAQGYTF	TGTGCCAGCAGCTTAATGACCGCCCAAGGCTACACCTTC
TRBV12-3/TRBV12-4	TRBJ2-7	-	TRBD1	CASRPGGATYEQYF	TGTGCCAGCAGACCAGGGGGCGCAACCTACGAGCAGTACTTC
TRBV7-9	TRBJ1-2	-	-	CASSLSALLGYTF	TGTGCCAGCAGCTTAAGTGCCTTGCTTGGCTACACCTTC
TRBV4-3	TRBJ2-5	-	-	CASSPRVGGEETQYF	TGCGCCAGCAGTCCCCGTGTTGGAGGGGAAGAGACCCAGTACTTC
TRBV10-3	TRBJ2-3	-	-	CAIGGSHTQYF	TGTGCCATTGGGGGATCCCATACGCAGTATTTT
TRBV29-1	TRBJ1-1	-	-	CSVDPQGAEAFF	TGCAGCGTAGACCCCCAGGGCGCTGAAGCTTTCTTT
TRBV19	TRBJ1-1	-	-	CASQTGNTEAFF	TGTGCCAGCCAGACAGGGAACACTGAAGCTTTCTTT
TRBV5-6	TRBJ2-7	few	-	CASSSGLGTATEQYF	TGTGCCAGCAGCTCCGGACTAGGGACAGCGACCGAGCAGTACTTC
TRBV7-2	TRBJ2-5	-	-	CASSLDGPQETQYF	TGTGCCAGCAGCTTAGATGGGCCGCAAGAGACCCAGTACTTC
TRBV20-1	TRBJ1-4	-	-	CSARELGGEATNEKLFF	TGCAGTGCTAGGGAGCTGGGGGGAGAGGCAACTAATGAAAAACTGTTTTTT
TRBV7-3	TRBJ2-6	-	-	CASSLSLSGANVRTF	TGTGCCAGCAGCTTAAGTCTCTCTGGGGCCAACGTCCGGACTTTC
TRBV12-3/TRBV12-4	TRBJ2-1	once	TRBD1	CASSIRQGDEQFF	TGTGCCAGCAGCATTAGACAGGGCGATGAGCAGTTCTTC
TRBV5-1	TRBJ2-7	-	-	CASSLPGDLEQYF	TGCGCCAGCAGCCTGCCAGGGGACCTCGAGCAGTACTTC
TRBV29-1	TRBJ2-7	-	-	CSVGSGAGEHYEQYF	TGCAGCGTTGGTTCAGGGGCGGGAGAGCACTACGAGCAGTACTTC
TRBV6-5	TRBJ2-7	-	TRBD2	CASSYASGSYEQYF	TGTGCCAGCAGTTACGCTAGCGGTTCCTACGAGCAGTACTTC
TRBV6-5	TRBJ2-7	-	TRBD1	CASRSPGQGGYEQYF	TGTGCCAGCCGAAGCCCCGGACAGGGAGGCTACGAGCAGTACTTC
TRBV20-1	TRBJ1-2	few	TRBD1	CSASRGRPGGEGYTF	TGCAGTGCTAGTAGGGGGCGGCCAGGGGGTGAGGGCTACACCTTC
TRBV24-1	TRBJ2-6	few	TRBD1	CATSSPGQGVAGANVLTF	TGTGCCACCAGTAGTCCTGGACAGGGGGTGGCTGGGGCCAACGTCCTGACTTTC
TRBV6-6	TRBJ2-1	-	TRBD1	CASEDRPDEQFF	TGTGCCAGCGAGGACAGGCCTGATGAGCAGTTCTTC
TRBV3-1	TRBJ2-5	-	-	CASSQGEGQETQYF	TGTGCCAGCAGCCAAGGTGAAGGGCAAGAGACCCAGTACTTC
TRBV10-3	TRBJ2-7	few	-	CATGGLGYEQYF	TGTGCCACCGGGGGACTCGGCTACGAGCAGTACTTC
TRBV19	TRBJ1-2	-	-	CASSIGTGLIYGYTF	TGTGCCAGTAGTATCGGTACAGGGTTAATCTATGGCTACACCTTC